The clone carrying this T cell receptor beta chain was detected many times. Its antigen is not identified. This sample was included in a study of identical twins. Regarding the study as a whole: Modeled out-of-frame TCR alpha sharing in monozygotic twins fell below observed levels. With abundant cord blood beta clonotypes, insertions were fewer; memory repertoires showed no such pattern. Zero-insertion analyses could be partly confounded by invariant MAIT and iNKT cells.

MiXCR was run by TCRdb on the 5' RACE reads, yielding one entry per CDR3 protein. This table has about 810,000 distinct CDR3 sequences, approximately 13% appearing once. This sample also appeared in a second study, on yellow fever vaccine responses in identical twins. That report notes: Reportedly, the response of twins' T cells to the vaccine seemed partly convergent, partly personalized.

This sequence originates from a young woman in good health. The sequenced sample consisted of PBMCs.

CDR3 residues: CASSPGPPDTQYF. In DNA form, the CDR3 reads TGTGCCAGCAGCCCGGGCCCCCCGGATACGCAGTATTTT. This chain joins TRBV7-3 and TRBJ2-3; no clear D gene. Germline-derived CDR1 and CDR2 are SGHTA and FQGTGA. The CDR3 covers 13 residues. V lost 5 bases and J 6 bases, leaving 12 bases between the germline ends.